The T cell receptor beta chain under discussion was sequenced for a study of blood T cell repertoires in COVID-19. The CDR3 loop spans 17 amino acids. V lost 0 bases and J lost 3, with 17 bases in between. Libraries were prepared by immunoSEQ multiplex PCR; TCRdb keeps only in-frame clonotypes and omits some of them. The top ten hold less than 2% of the sample, which has some 300,000 clones, roughly nine tenths seen once. The TCR sequence derives from a woman aged 40 to 50 who had recovered from COVID-19. V usage is TRBV23-1 and J usage is TRBJ2-5; TRBD1 is a possible D gene (5 bases). TRBV23-1 is identified as an open reading frame with a role that is uncertain. Sequencing was carried out using PBMCs or T cells enriched from blood (not recorded which). In DNA, the CDR3 is TGCGCCAGCAGTCAATCCTCCCAGGGTCGTGGCGAAGAGACCCAGTACTTC. Protein sequence: CASSQSSQGRGEETQYF.